This T cell receptor beta chain is drawn from a study of blood T cells in healthy people across ages. Study-level findings and limits: There were more naive CD4+ cells and higher diversity in long-lived donors than in aged donors. Changes seen in expanded clonotypes were possibly confounded by donor CMV status left unknown.

V lost 5 bases to trimming and J lost 13 bases, with 26 bases between them. The CDR3 loop spans 15 amino acids. Germline V CDR1 and CDR2: SEHNR, FQNEAQ (reference sequence). Of note for this clonotype: Its antigen is unidentified.

Using a J-beta primer mix together with a sample-barcoded 5' primer, a second PCR was run for roughly 6 to 11 cycles. A single record per CDR3 protein comes from TCRdb applying MiXCR to the 5' RACE reads. The sample holds some 700,000 distinct CDR3 sequences, roughly 45% seen once. Approximately 9.6 milliliters of peripheral blood were drawn from each donor into EDTA-treated tubes. The V call is TRBV7-9, the J call TRBJ2-5; the D gene is possibly TRBD2 (6 bases). Input material: blood. The clonotype originates from a woman aged 60 to 75 in good health. The CDR3: CASSLGTGLSYERYF. Written as DNA, the CDR3 is TGTGCCAGCAGCCTCGGGACTGGCCTTTCCTACGAGCGGTACTTC.